Listed here are 19 T cell receptor beta chains from one sample, sequenced in a study of metastatic and nonmetastatic thyroid tumors. Every patient was untreated before thyroid surgery. Using MiXCR, TCRdb re-called clones from the PCR reads. Found here are approximately 38,000 clones, about a sixth of them singletons; the top ten hold 3% to 4.5%. The specimen was blood. Every receptor here comes from a female donor with papillary thyroid cancer or a benign thyroid nodule (not recorded which). Some clones in this sample may be carry-over from other donors' samples.

At least ten counts were recorded for this clone. V and J are TRBV14 and TRBJ2-7; D not resolved. The V gene lost 0 bases and the J gene lost 2 bases, with 11 bases spanning the gap. Germline V gene data show CDR1 as SGHDN and CDR2 as FVKESK. The CDR3 covers 15 residues. CDR3 in amino acids: CASSQDEAIPYEQYF. The CDR3 nucleotides are TGTGCCAGCAGCCAAGATGAAGCTATACCCTACGAGCAGTACTTC.

In this sample, this clone turned up a few times. Without the conserved terminal phenylalanine or tryptophan, this CDR3 likely stems from a read error. The chain combines TRBV6-1 with TRBJ1-3; D remains ambiguous. V was trimmed by 6 bases and J by 3 bases, leaving 9 bases between them. CDR1 MNHNS and CDR2 SASEGT come from the germline V gene. The CDR3 runs to 13 residues. The CDR3 region is CASRAIGGNTIYS. For the CDR3, the DNA is TGTGCCAGCAGAGCCATCGGTGGAAACACCATATATTCT.

This clone came up many times. The chain recombines TRBV16 with TRBJ1-5; D perhaps matches TRBD1 (5 bases). CDR1 is KGHSY and CDR2 is FQNENV in the germline V gene. V was cut by 0 bases and J by 7 bases, with 10 bases left in between. The CDR3 extends over 14 amino acids. The CDR3 loop is CASSQSWGNQPQHF. The CDR3 bases are TGTGCCAGCAGCCAATCATGGGGGAACCAGCCCCAGCATTTT.

The sample holds many counts of this clone. This chain joins TRBV9 and TRBJ2-3; TRBD1 is a possible D gene (5 bases). V gave up 0 bases and J gave up 2 bases, with 10 bases separating them. CDR3 length: 15 amino acids. Germline V gene data show CDR1 as SGDLS and CDR2 as YYNGEE. CDR3 amino acids: CASSVVTDNTDTQYF. In DNA form, the CDR3 reads TGTGCCAGCAGCGTAGTGACGGACAACACAGATACGCAGTATTTT.

This clone was found many times. The chain employs TRBV6-1 and TRBJ1-3; D remains ambiguous. Per the germline V gene, CDR1 is MNHNS and CDR2 is SASEGT. The V gene lost 8 bases and the J gene lost 0 bases, with 20 bases spanning the gap. This CDR3 is built from 17 residues. The CDR3 region has the DNA TGTGCCAGCGTTGAAAGACACGGATTTTTCTCTGGAAACACCATATATTTT. Its protein is CASVERHGFFSGNTIYF.

This clone showed up many times. The identical CDR3 is also encoded by other nucleotide sequences in the sample. This chain joins TRBV27 and TRBJ1-2; TRBD1 matches 9 bases. CDR1 and CDR2 from the germline V gene are MNHEY and SMNVEV (reference sequence). This CDR3 is 14 amino acids long. V gave up 5 bases and J gave up 7 bases; unmatched junction bases: 8. CDR3 in DNA: TGTGCCAGCAGTCCCAGGACAGGGGTTTTTGGCTACACCTTC. This codes for CASSPRTGVFGYTF.

This clone was detected many times. CDR3 loop: CASSVGLGGASTDTQYF. CDR3 DNA: TGTGCCAGCAGCGTCGGCCTGGGGGGGGCTAGCACAGATACGCAGTATTTT. The J gene is TRBJ2-3, the V gene TRBV9; TRBD2 is a possible D gene (7 bases). From germline, CDR1 is SGDLS and CDR2 YYNGEE. The V end was cut by 2 bases, the J end by 0 bases, with 16 bases between. The CDR3 is made up of 17 amino acids.

V and J are TRBV6-1 and TRBJ1-5; no firm D call. The CDR3 sequence is 13 residues long. Trimming shortened V by 7 bases and J by 2 bases, and 9 bases separated the two germline ends. Germline V CDR1 and CDR2: MNHNS, SASEGT. The CDR3 bases are TGTGCCAGCACCCTGAGAGGCAATCAGCCCCAGCATTTT. It encodes CASTLRGNQPQHF.

This clone was detected ten times or more. The V call is TRBV30, the J call TRBJ2-2; D gene unclear. V lost 8 bases to trimming and J lost 8 bases, with 6 bases between them. CDR3 size: 9 residues. The V gene's germline CDR1 is GTSNPN and CDR2 SVGIG (reference sequence). CDR3 in amino acids: CAPQGELFF. For the CDR3, the DNA is TGTGCCCCACAGGGGGAGCTGTTTTTT.

This clone is termed medium-sized. The chain has TRBV6-5 and TRBJ1-2; 7 bases match TRBD1. There are 16 residues in the CDR3. Trimming removed 3 bases from V and 6 bases from J; junction bases left unmatched: 13. Germline CDR1 reads MNHEY; CDR2 reads SVGAGI. CDR3 sequence reads: CASSYRSTGRVDGYTF. The DNA for the CDR3 is TGTGCCAGCAGTTATCGATCGACAGGGCGGGTCGATGGCTACACCTTC.

There are many counts of this clone. This chain uses TRBV10-3 with TRBJ1-3, with D unclear. The CDR3 runs to 16 residues. Germline CDR1 ENHRY, CDR2 SYGVKD. V was clipped by 4 bases and J by 2 bases, with 15 bases between them. In DNA, the CDR3 is TGTGCCATCAGTGCGACCCCCCAGCAAACTGGAAACACCATATATTTT. This encodes CAISATPQQTGNTIYF.

This clone was counted many times. The chain links TRBV12-3 or TRBV12-4 to TRBJ1-1, with D maybe TRBD1 (6 bases). The CDR3 has 15 residues. V dropped 3 bases and J dropped 4 bases, with 15 bases sitting between them. The DNA of the CDR3 is TGTGCCAGCAGTTTGGTTGGGGGGCAGGGCACTGAAGCTTTCTTT. Translated: CASSLVGGQGTEAFF.

This clone was picked up many times. The J gene is TRBJ1-2, the V gene TRBV6-1; 7 bases are a match to TRBD1. The CDR3 loop spans 13 amino acids. After removal of 6 bases from V and 5 bases from J, the junction contained 6 bases not matched to a gene. Per germline, CDR1 MNHNS and CDR2 SASEGT. CDR3 protein: CASRHGTAYGYTF. DNA for the CDR3: TGTGCCAGCAGGCACGGGACAGCTTATGGCTACACCTTC.

There are many counts of this clone. A single base separates this from a much larger clone, so it may be a read error. The gene calls are TRBV20-1 and TRBJ2-7, with D unclear. V lost 7 bases and J 7 bases, leaving 17 bases between the germline ends. The CDR3 has 12 residues. CDR1 is DFQATT and CDR2 is SNEGSKA in the germline V gene (reference sequence). The CDR3 DNA reads TGCAGTGTTAGTGGCCCAGTCTCGGAGCAGTACTTC. This encodes CSVSGPVSEQYF.

This clone has at least ten counts. The chain couples TRBV20-1 to TRBJ1-5; D is possibly TRBD1 (6 bases). Looked up from germline, CDR1 is DFQATT and CDR2 is SNEGSKA (reference sequence). This CDR3 has 13 residues. Between the trimmed V and J ends, which lost 5 bases and 3 bases, there was a span of 11 bases. The CDR3 DNA reads TGCAGTGCTCCCCGGGACAACAATCAGCCCCAGCATTTT. Protein: CSAPRDNNQPQHF.

At least ten counts were recorded for this clone. The J gene is TRBJ2-1, the V gene TRBV9, with 9 nucleotides matching TRBD2. Per the germline V gene, CDR1 is SGDLS and CDR2 is YYNGEE. The ends lost 3 bases at V and 6 bases at J; junction bases unmatched: 7. The length of the CDR3 is 15 residues. CDR3 nucleotide sequence: TGTGCCAGCAGCGGCCTAGCGGGGACTGGCAATGAGCAGTTCTTC. It encodes CASSGLAGTGNEQFF.

Ten or more counts support this clone. Other DNA sequences of this sample code for an identical CDR3. The chain employs TRBV6-1 and TRBJ1-6; the D gene is possibly TRBD1 (6 bases). Germline V gene data show CDR1 as MNHNS and CDR2 as SASEGT. There are 15 residues in the CDR3. V lost 7 bases to trimming and J lost 5 bases, with 15 bases between them. The CDR3 loop is CASKGGGDNNSPLHF. DNA for the CDR3: TGTGCCAGCAAGGGAGGGGGAGATAATAATTCACCCCTCCACTTT.

This clone was recorded at least ten times. V and J are TRBV28 and TRBJ2-5; 12 nucleotides align to TRBD2. V trimming: 6 bases; J trimming: 5 bases; junction bases outside the gene matches: 7. The CDR3 covers 15 residues. Germline V gives CDR1 MDHEN, CDR2 SYDVKM. The CDR3: CASSTRTSGAETQYF. For the CDR3, the DNA is TGTGCCAGCAGCACCCGGACTAGCGGGGCGGAGACCCAGTACTTC.

The chain recombines TRBV28 with TRBJ1-2, with D possibly TRBD1 on 6 matching bases. The CDR3 sequence is 17 residues long. Germline V gene sequence: CDR1 MDHEN, CDR2 SYDVKM. V gave up 6 bases and J gave up 0 bases, with 20 bases separating them. CDR3 DNA: TGTGCCAGCAGATCCCCTTCCACAGGGATTTCTAACTATGGCTACACCTTC. Protein: CASRSPSTGISNYGYTF.